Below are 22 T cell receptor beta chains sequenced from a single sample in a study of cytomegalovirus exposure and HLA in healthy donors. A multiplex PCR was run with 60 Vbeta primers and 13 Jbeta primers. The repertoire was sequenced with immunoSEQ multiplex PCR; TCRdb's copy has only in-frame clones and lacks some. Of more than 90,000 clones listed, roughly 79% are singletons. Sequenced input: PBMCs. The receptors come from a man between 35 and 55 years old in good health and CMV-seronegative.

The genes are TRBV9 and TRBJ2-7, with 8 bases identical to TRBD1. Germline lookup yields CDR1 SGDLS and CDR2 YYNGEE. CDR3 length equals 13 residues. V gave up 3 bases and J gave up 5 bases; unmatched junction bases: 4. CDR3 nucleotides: TGTGCCAGCAGCGAGGACAGGGTGGACGAGCAGTACTTC. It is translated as CASSEDRVDEQYF.

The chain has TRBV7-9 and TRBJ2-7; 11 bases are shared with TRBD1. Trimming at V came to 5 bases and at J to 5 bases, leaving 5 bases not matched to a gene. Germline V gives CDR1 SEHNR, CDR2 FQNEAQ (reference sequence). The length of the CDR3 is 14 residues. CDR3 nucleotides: TGTGCCAGCAGCGATGGACAGGGGGCTCACGAGCAGTACTTC. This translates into CASSDGQGAHEQYF.

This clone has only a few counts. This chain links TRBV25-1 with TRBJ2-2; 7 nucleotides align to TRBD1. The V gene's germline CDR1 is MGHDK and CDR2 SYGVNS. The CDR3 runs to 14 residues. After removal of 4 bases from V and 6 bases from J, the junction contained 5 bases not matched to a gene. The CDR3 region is CASSVQGVAGELFF. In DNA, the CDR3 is TGTGCCAGCAGTGTTCAGGGGGTGGCCGGGGAGCTGTTTTTT.

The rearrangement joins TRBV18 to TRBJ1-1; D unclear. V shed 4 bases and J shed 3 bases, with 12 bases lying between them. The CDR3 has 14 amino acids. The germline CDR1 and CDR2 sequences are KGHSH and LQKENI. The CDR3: CASSLDLEDTEAFF. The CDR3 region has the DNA TGTGCCAGCTCACTCGACCTCGAGGACACTGAAGCTTTCTTT.

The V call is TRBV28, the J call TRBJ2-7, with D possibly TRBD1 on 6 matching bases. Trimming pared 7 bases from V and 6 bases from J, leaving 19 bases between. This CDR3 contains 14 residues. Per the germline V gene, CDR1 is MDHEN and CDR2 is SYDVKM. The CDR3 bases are TGTGCCAGCACCCCCCCAGGGGTCAAACGCGAGCAGTACTTC. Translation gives CASTPPGVKREQYF.

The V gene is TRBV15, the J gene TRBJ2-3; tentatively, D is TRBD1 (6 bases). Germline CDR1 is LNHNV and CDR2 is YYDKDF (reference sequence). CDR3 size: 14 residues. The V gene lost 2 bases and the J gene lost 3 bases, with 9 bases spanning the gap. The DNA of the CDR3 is TGTGCCACCAGCAGAAAGCAGGGGACAGATACGCAGTATTTT. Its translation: CATSRKQGTDTQYF.

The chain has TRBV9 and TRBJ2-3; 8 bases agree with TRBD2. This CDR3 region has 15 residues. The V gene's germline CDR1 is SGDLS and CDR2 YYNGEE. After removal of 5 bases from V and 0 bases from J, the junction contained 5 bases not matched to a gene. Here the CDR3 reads CASSHSGKSTDTQYF. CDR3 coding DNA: TGTGCCAGCAGTCATAGCGGGAAAAGCACAGATACGCAGTATTTT.

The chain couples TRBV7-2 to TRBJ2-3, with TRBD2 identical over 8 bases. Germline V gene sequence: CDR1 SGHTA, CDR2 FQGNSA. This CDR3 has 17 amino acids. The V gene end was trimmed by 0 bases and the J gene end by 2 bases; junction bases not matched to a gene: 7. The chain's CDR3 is CASSLAWAGGPTDTQYF. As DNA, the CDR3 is TGTGCCAGCAGCTTAGCGTGGGCGGGGGGACCCACAGATACGCAGTATTTT.

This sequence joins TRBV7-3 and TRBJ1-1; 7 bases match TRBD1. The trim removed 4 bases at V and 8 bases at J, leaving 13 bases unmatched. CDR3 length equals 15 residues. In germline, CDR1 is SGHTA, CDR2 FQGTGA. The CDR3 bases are TGTGCCAGCAGCTCCAAGACAGGGCCAGGCTTCGAAGCTTTCTTT. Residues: CASSSKTGPGFEAFF.

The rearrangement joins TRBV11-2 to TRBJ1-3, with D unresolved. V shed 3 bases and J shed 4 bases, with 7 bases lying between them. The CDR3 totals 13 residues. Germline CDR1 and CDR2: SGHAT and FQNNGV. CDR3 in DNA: TGTGCCAGCAGCTTCCCAGTAGGAAACACCATATATTTT. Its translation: CASSFPVGNTIYF.

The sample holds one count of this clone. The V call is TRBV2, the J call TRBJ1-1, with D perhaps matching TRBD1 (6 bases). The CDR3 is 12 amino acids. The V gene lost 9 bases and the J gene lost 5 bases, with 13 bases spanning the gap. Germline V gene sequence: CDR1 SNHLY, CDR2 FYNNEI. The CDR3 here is CARQGRGTEAFF. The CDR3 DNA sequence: TGTGCCAGACAGGGCCGTGGAACTGAAGCTTTCTTT. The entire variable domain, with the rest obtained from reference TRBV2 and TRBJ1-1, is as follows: EPEVTQTPSHQVTQMGQEVILRCVPISNHLYFYWYRQILGQKVEFLVSFYNNEISEKSEIFDDQFSVERPDGSNFTLKIRSTKLEDSAMYFCARQGRGTEAFFGQGTRLTVV.

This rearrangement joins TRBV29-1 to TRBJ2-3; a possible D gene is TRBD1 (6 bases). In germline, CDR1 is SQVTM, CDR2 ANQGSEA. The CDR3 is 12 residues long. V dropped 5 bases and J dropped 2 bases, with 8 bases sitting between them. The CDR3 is CSVRTDTDTQYF. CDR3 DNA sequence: TGCAGCGTTCGGACAGACACAGATACGCAGTATTTT.

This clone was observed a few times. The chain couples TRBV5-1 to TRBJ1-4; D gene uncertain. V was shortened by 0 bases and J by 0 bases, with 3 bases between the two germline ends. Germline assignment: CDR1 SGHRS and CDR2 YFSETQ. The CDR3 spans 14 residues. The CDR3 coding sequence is TGCGCCAGCAGCTTGGATACAACTAATGAAAAACTGTTTTTT. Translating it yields CASSLDTTNEKLFF.

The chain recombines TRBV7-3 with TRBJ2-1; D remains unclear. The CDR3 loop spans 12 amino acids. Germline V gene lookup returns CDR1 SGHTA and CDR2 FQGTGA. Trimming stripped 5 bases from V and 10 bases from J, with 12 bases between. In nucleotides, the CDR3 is TGTGCCAGCAGCCCCTTGGGCGTGGAGCAGTTCTTC. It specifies CASSPLGVEQFF.

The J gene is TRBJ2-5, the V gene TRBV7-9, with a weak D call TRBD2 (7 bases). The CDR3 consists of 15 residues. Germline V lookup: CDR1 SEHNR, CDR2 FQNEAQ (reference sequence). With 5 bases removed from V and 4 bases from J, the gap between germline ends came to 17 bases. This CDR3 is CASSPDGGRGETQYF. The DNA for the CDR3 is TGTGCCAGCAGCCCGGACGGGGGGCGCGGAGAGACCCAGTACTTC.

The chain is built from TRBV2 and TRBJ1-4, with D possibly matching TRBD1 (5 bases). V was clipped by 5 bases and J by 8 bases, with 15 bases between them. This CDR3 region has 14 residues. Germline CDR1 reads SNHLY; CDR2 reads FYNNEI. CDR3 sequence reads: CASSSGRDREKLFF. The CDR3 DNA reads TGTGCCAGCAGTTCAGGGCGCGATCGAGAAAAACTGTTTTTT.

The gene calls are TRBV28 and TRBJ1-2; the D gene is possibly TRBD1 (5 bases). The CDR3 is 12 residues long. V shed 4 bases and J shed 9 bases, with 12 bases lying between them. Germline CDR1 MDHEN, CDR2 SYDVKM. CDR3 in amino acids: CASSSGRNSYTF. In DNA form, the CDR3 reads TGTGCCAGCAGTTCAGGGCGGAATAGCTACACCTTC.

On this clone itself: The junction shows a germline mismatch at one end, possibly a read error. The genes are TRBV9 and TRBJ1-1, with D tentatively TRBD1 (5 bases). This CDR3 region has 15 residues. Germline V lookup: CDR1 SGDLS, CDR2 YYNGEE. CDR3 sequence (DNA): TGTGCCGGCAGCTCCACGGGAAGCGGGGGCACTGAAGCTTTCTTT. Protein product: CAGSSTGSGGTEAFF. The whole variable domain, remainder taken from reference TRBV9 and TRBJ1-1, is DSGVTQTPKHLITATGQRVTLRCSPRSGDLSVYWYQQSLDQGLQFLIQYYNGEERAKGNILERFSAQQFPDLHSELNLSSLELGDSALYFCAGSSTGSGGTEAFFGQGTRLTVV.

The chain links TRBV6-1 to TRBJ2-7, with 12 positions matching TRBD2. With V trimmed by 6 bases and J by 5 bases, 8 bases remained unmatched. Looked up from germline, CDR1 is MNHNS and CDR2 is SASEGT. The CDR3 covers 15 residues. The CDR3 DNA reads TGTGCCAGCAGGTCTCCACTAGCGGGAGGCGACGAGCAGTACTTC. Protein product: CASRSPLAGGDEQYF.

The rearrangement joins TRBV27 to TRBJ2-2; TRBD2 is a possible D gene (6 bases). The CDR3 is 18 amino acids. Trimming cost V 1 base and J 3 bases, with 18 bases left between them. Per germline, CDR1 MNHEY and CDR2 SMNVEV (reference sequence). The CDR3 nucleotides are TGTGCCAGCAGTTTATTTTCGTGGAGGGGCTCGGACACCGGGGAGCTGTTTTTT. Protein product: CASSLFSWRGSDTGELFF.

CDR3 residues: CASSLSPRGRGYTF. CDR3 DNA sequence: TGTGCCAGCAGTTTATCCCCCCGAGGTCGTGGCTACACCTTC. The chain uses TRBV27 and TRBJ1-2; D ambiguous. The germline V gene encodes CDR1 MNHEY and CDR2 SMNVEV (reference sequence). The CDR3 spans 14 residues. V was trimmed by 0 bases and J by 7 bases, leaving 12 bases between them.

As DNA, the CDR3 is TGTGCCAGGGAAACACTAGTCAAGCTCACAGATACGCAGTATTTT. Its translation: CARETLVKLTDTQYF. The rearrangement joins TRBV27 to TRBJ2-3; a weak D match, TRBD2 (5 bases). V lost 9 bases to trimming and J lost 2 bases, with 18 bases between them. The germline V gene has CDR1 MNHEY and CDR2 SMNVEV (reference sequence). The CDR3 runs to 15 residues.